This TCR beta chain was recovered during a study of CD8+CD57+ T cells in acquired aplastic anemia. Germline V CDR1 and CDR2: SGHRS, YFSETQ. V gave up 3 bases and J gave up 7 bases, with 11 bases separating them. This CDR3 is built from 14 residues. The use of genomic DNA as template underpinned the TCR beta VDJ and CDR3 profiling. Each CDR3 protein is one row after TCRdb ran MiXCR on the reads. The table records over 250,000 distinct CDR3 sequences, 56% of them present only once. CD8+CD57+ cell expansion, shown by flow cytometry, had occurred in the patients selected for sequencing. Study-wide results and caveats: Patients had under 30 CD8+ CDR3 sequences in common with controls (the shared set).

Details on this clonotype: Its antigen is as yet unknown.

The source is a human donor with aplastic anemia. This chain joins TRBV5-1 and TRBJ1-6, with a tentative D call TRBD1 (5 bases). The source material was sorted CD4+, CD8+, or CD8+CD57+ T cells (not recorded which) from PBMCs. The CDR3 DNA reads TGCGCCAGCAGCTCGGGACGGACCAATTCACCCCTCCACTTT. Translating it yields CASSSGRTNSPLHF.